The rows below give T cell receptor beta chains drawn from one sample of a study of blood T cell repertoires in COVID-19. Libraries were prepared by immunoSEQ multiplex PCR; TCRdb keeps only in-frame clonotypes and omits some of them. The sample includes approximately 280,000 clones, approximately 90% of them seen just once. The sample taken for sequencing was peripheral blood. Source of these receptors: a man between 35 and 55 years old with acute or convalescent COVID-19. Both conserved end residues are part of each CDR3. A D gene is named only where the DNA matches it firmly. Expanded clones get a size class; other rows say once, few or many, or leave the size out.

D: -; V: TRBV12-3/TRBV12-4; size: once; CDR3: CASSWDTADTQYF
D: TRBD1; V: TRBV30; size: -; CDR3: CAGQGSSYNSPLHF
D: -; V: TRBV20-1; size: -; CDR3: CSASQEYEQYF
D: -; V: TRBV10-2; size: -; CDR3: CASRDYDQPQHF
D: -; V: TRBV12-3/TRBV12-4; size: -; CDR3: CASRRAGGDTQYF
D: -; V: TRBV29-1; size: -; CDR3: CSVEVQGRGYGYTF
D: -; V: TRBV9; size: -; CDR3: CASSSAAGSPLHF
D: TRBD2; V: TRBV5-1; size: -; CDR3: CASSWGTSGVTDTQYF
D: -; V: TRBV14; size: once; CDR3: CASSQGAAQSYGYTF
D: TRBD1; V: TRBV9; size: -; CDR3: CASSEEGASGNTIYF
D: -; V: TRBV7-3; size: once; CDR3: CASSLQRLNTEAFF
D: TRBD1; V: TRBV3-1/TRBV3-2; size: -; CDR3: CASSQDPRGWQPQHF
D: TRBD1; V: TRBV2; size: -; CDR3: CASSGQGYGYTF
D: -; V: TRBV10-3; size: -; CDR3: CAILRAPGYEQYF
D: TRBD1; V: TRBV9; size: -; CDR3: CASSLRDRGTYEQFF
D: TRBD1; V: TRBV7-2; size: -; CDR3: CASSLGDRASQPQHF
D: -; V: TRBV3-1/TRBV3-2; size: -; CDR3: CASSRRGGENTGELFF
D: -; V: TRBV7-9; size: -; CDR3: CASSSSRGYEQYF
D: TRBD1; V: TRBV24-1; size: -; CDR3: CATFGRPTGIEQYF
D: -; V: TRBV6-5; size: few; CDR3: CASSSDGYGYTF
D: -; V: TRBV6-1; size: -; CDR3: CASSEWEGGGSSGNTIYF
D: TRBD1; V: TRBV7-9; size: -; CDR3: CASSLGTVHAYEQYF
D: TRBD1; V: TRBV7-2; size: -; CDR3: CASSPDREYGGYTF
D: -; V: TRBV11-2; size: -; CDR3: CASSLSPGEHGYTF
D: TRBD2; V: TRBV6-5; size: -; CDR3: CASTLVWGGEQYF
D: TRBD2; V: TRBV6-1; size: -; CDR3: CASSDLAGGDTQYF
D: TRBD2; V: TRBV4-1; size: -; CDR3: CASSQEYTQRGSTDTQYF
D: -; V: TRBV3-1/TRBV3-2; size: -; CDR3: CASSPSLTANTEAFF
D: TRBD1; V: TRBV6-5; size: -; CDR3: CASSPGQHYGYTF
D: -; V: TRBV4-1; size: -; CDR3: CASSLNREGDYGYTF
D: TRBD1; V: TRBV25-1; size: -; CDR3: CASSPPGTGGTIYF
D: -; V: TRBV3-1/TRBV3-2; size: -; CDR3: CASSHRDGEGGYTF
D: TRBD1; V: TRBV2; size: -; CDR3: CASSFRLGTEYEQYF
D: -; V: TRBV9; size: -; CDR3: CASSATGAKNIQYF
D: TRBD1; V: TRBV27; size: few; CDR3: CASSPPGGRHEQYF
D: -; V: TRBV2; size: -; CDR3: CASRQGRGSTEAFF
D: TRBD1; V: TRBV7-2; size: -; CDR3: CASSFTGGNEQFF
D: TRBD2; V: TRBV4-2; size: -; CDR3: CASSQDVAGGSDTQYF
D: -; V: TRBV20-1; size: -; CDR3: CSASQTGNTGELFF
D: TRBD2; V: TRBV6-6; size: few; CDR3: CASSYTGGGTGELFF
D: -; V: TRBV30; size: -; CDR3: CAWTVGDAGYTF
D: TRBD2; V: TRBV7-8; size: -; CDR3: CASSSSGGFYNEQFF
D: -; V: TRBV27; size: -; CDR3: CASSPRTDLHGYTF
D: -; V: TRBV6-5; size: few; CDR3: CASKRNTEAFF
D: TRBD2; V: TRBV6-1; size: -; CDR3: CASSVRGEGGTGELFF
D: TRBD1; V: TRBV30; size: -; CDR3: CAWKNRGVVSNQPQHF
D: TRBD2; V: TRBV13; size: -; CDR3: CASSPSRSGLAYNEQFF
D: -; V: TRBV5-1; size: -; CDR3: CASSLYSTGGYTF
D: TRBD1; V: TRBV19; size: -; CDR3: CASSWGTGITGELFF
D: TRBD1; V: TRBV5-6; size: -; CDR3: CASSPRGLRSTEAFF
D: -; V: TRBV5-1; size: -; CDR3: CASSATGFSGNTIYF
D: -; V: TRBV7-2; size: -; CDR3: CASSKNMNTEAFF
D: -; V: TRBV19; size: -; CDR3: CASSGRYDTGELFF
D: -; V: TRBV21-1; size: once; CDR3: CASSNGQGDGYTF
D: -; V: TRBV5-6; size: -; CDR3: CASSDSVIYGYTF
D: -; V: TRBV5-1; size: -; CDR3: CASSLVTQGIEQFF
D: -; V: TRBV9; size: -; CDR3: CASSPPIGFNYGYTF
D: TRBD1; V: TRBV10-3; size: -; CDR3: CAISELGGQVGDNEQFF
D: -; V: TRBV5-6; size: -; CDR3: CASTMGGGTEAFF